This T cell receptor (beta chain) comes out of a study of shared clonotypes between healthy human individuals. Replicate sorted-subset PCRs were loaded with around 0.2 ug DNA, 30,000 or so T cell genomes. Produced via immunoSEQ multiplex PCR; TCRdb's table is partial and in-frame only. The table includes some 600,000 clones, 90% to 97% detected once. Naive CD8 cells lacked CD45RO and underwent positive selection for CCR7, leaving out terminally differentiated effector memory CD45RA+ cells. Donors had no recently reported acute infections or vaccinations and were HIV-negative. The CDR3 totals 14 residues. V gave up 2 bases and J gave up 10 bases; unmatched junction bases: 2. Germline V gives CDR1 SEHNR, CDR2 FQNEAQ (reference sequence).

V gene TRBV7-9 combines with J gene TRBJ2-1; TRBD2 matches 13 bases. The sample consisted of naive CD8+ T cells sorted from blood. The source of this sequence is a woman aged 30 to 39 in good health. The CDR3 DNA reads as TGTGCCAGCAGCTTACCACTAGCGGGAGGGGAGCAGTTCTTC. Protein product: CASSLPLAGGEQFF.